A single sample is the source of the 32 T cell receptor beta chains below, sequenced in a study of CD8 T cells in Susac syndrome. Random hexamers were used to reverse transcribe the RNA input (roughly 0.5 to 1 ug). TCRdb ran MiXCR on the immunoSEQ multiplex PCR reads and lists one entry per CDR3 protein. The sample comprises roughly 130,000 distinct CDR3 sequences, 90% to 95% of which are singletons, and approximately 0.12% rests with the top ten. The sequenced sample was CD4+ T cells from PBMCs. Receptors originate from a human donor in good health.

The chain recombines TRBV28 with TRBJ1-5; D is unresolved. Germline values: CDR1 MDHEN, CDR2 SYDVKM. The CDR3 runs to 12 residues. The V gene lost 5 bases and the J gene lost 9 bases, with 11 bases spanning the gap. This CDR3 is CASSVRPGPQHF. The CDR3 nucleotides read TGTGCCAGCAGTGTCAGACCGGGGCCCCAGCATTTT.

This rearrangement joins TRBV30 to TRBJ2-3; either TRBD1 or TRBD2 may fit D (5 bases each). V gave up 3 bases and J gave up 6 bases, with 13 bases separating them. Germline V CDR1 and CDR2: GTSNPN, SVGIG (reference sequence). The CDR3 loop spans 13 amino acids. The CDR3 here is CAWSRDPPDTQYF. Written as DNA, the CDR3 is TGTGCCTGGAGCCGGGACCCCCCGGATACGCAGTATTTT. The full variable domain, completed using reference TRBV30 and TRBJ2-3, is SQTIHQWPATLVQPVGSPLSLECTVEGTSNPNLYWYRQAAGRGLQLLFYSVGIGQISSEVPQNLSASRPQDRQFILSSKKLLLSDSGFYLCAWSRDPPDTQYFGPGTRLTVL.

The chain is built from TRBV20-1 and TRBJ2-1; TRBD1 matches at 9 bases. V shed 3 bases and J 7 bases; nucleotides not matched to a gene: 4. Germline V gives CDR1 DFQATT, CDR2 SNEGSKA (reference sequence). The length of the CDR3 is 13 residues. The CDR3 sequence is CSARPTGGNEQFF. The CDR3 DNA sequence: TGCAGTGCTAGGCCGACAGGGGGGAATGAGCAGTTCTTC.

This clonotype was recorded only once. The chain is built from TRBV20-1 and TRBJ2-5; TRBD2 agrees at 9 bases. Trimming at V came to 4 bases and at J to 5 bases, leaving 17 bases not matched to a gene. This CDR3 has 17 amino acids. The germline gives CDR1 DFQATT, CDR2 SNEGSKA (reference sequence). The CDR3 loop reads CSATPSGEAGGPETQYF. The CDR3 region has the DNA TGCAGTGCTACCCCGTCGGGGGAGGCGGGAGGGCCCGAGACCCAGTACTTC.

The rearrangement links TRBV20-1 to TRBJ1-3; no clear D gene. Germline assignment: CDR1 DFQATT and CDR2 SNEGSKA (reference sequence). V dropped 6 bases and J dropped 5 bases, with 11 bases sitting between them. The CDR3 spans 12 residues. The CDR3 here is CSATPDRNTIYF. As DNA, the CDR3 is TGCAGTGCAACCCCCGACAGAAACACCATATATTTT.

Only one count was recorded for this clonotype. The chain links TRBV6-1 to TRBJ2-5, with no clear D. The CDR3 loop spans 10 amino acids. V was clipped by 7 bases and J by 3 bases, with 3 bases between them. The germline V gene encodes CDR1 MNHNS and CDR2 SASEGT. CDR3 loop: CASTEETQYF. The CDR3 DNA is TGTGCCAGCACGGAAGAGACCCAGTACTTC.

This sequence joins TRBV6-6 and TRBJ2-2; 8 positions match TRBD1. J was trimmed by 7 bases and V by 6 bases; bases with no gene match: 7. Germline-derived CDR1 and CDR2 are MNHNY and SVGAGI (reference sequence). The CDR3 is 14 residues long. This CDR3 is CASSSDRGGGELFF. The CDR3 bases are TGTGCCAGCAGCTCCGACAGGGGCGGCGGGGAGCTGTTTTTT.

The J gene is TRBJ1-2, the V gene TRBV29-1; D is ambiguous. Trimming pared 7 bases from V and 8 bases from J, leaving 20 bases between. The CDR3 spans 13 residues. Germline lookup yields CDR1 SQVTM and CDR2 ANQGSEA. The CDR3 sequence: CSASDTNASGYTF. The CDR3 DNA is TGCAGCGCCTCCGACACAAACGCTTCGGGCTACACCTTC. Together with reference TRBV29-1 and TRBJ1-2, the CDR3 gives the full variable domain: SAVISQKPSRDICQRGTSLTIQCQVDSQVTMMFWYRQQPGQSLTLIATANQGSEATYESGFVIDKFPISRPNLTFSTLTVSNMSPEDSSIYLCSASDTNASGYTFGSGTRLTVV.

The V gene is TRBV7-2, the J gene TRBJ2-7, with 7 bases fitting TRBD2. The CDR3 consists of 16 residues. J gave up 2 bases and V 6 bases, and 13 bases lay outside the gene matches. Per germline, CDR1 SGHTA and CDR2 FQGNSA. In DNA form, the CDR3 reads TGTGCCAGCAGTGCAGCGGGATTGGTGGGCCCCTACGAGCAGTACTTC. Its protein is CASSAAGLVGPYEQYF.

The genes are TRBV12-3 or TRBV12-4 and TRBJ1-2, with a tentative D call TRBD1 (6 bases). The CDR3 runs 13 residues. The V end was cut by 6 bases, the J end by 7 bases, with 15 bases between. CDR3 protein: CASRVIGGGGYTF. Written as DNA, the CDR3 is TGTGCCAGCAGGGTAATTGGGGGCGGTGGCTACACCTTC.

The gene calls are TRBV18 and TRBJ2-2; 7 nucleotides line up with TRBD1. The germline CDR1 and CDR2 sequences are KGHSH and LQKENI. J was trimmed by 0 bases and V by 3 bases; bases with no gene match: 4. This CDR3 spans 16 amino acids. The CDR3 DNA reads TGTGCCAGCTCACCTGACAGGGTCCCGAACACCGGGGAGCTGTTTTTT. Translation gives CASSPDRVPNTGELFF.

The J gene is TRBJ2-4, the V gene TRBV12-3 or TRBV12-4, with 7 bases lining up with TRBD1. CDR3 length: 13 residues. V shed 6 bases and J 9 bases; nucleotides not matched to a gene: 8. This chain's CDR3 is CASRPTGSGIQYF. As DNA, the CDR3 is TGTGCCAGCAGACCGACAGGGTCAGGCATTCAGTACTTC.

The chain combines TRBV7-2 with TRBJ2-7, with TRBD2 matching 7 bases. Trimming removed 2 bases from V and 2 bases from J; junction bases left unmatched: 9. The CDR3 covers 16 residues. The germline V gene encodes CDR1 SGHTA and CDR2 FQGNSA. CDR3 nucleotide sequence: TGTGCCAGCAGCTTACCCCCCAGCGGGGTACCCTACGAGCAGTACTTC. Protein product: CASSLPPSGVPYEQYF. The variable domain in full, with the rest retrieved from reference TRBV7-2 and TRBJ2-7, is GAGVSQSPSNKVTEKGKDVELRCDPISGHTALYWYRQSLGQGLEFLIYFQGNSAPDKSGLPSDRFSAERTGGSVSTLTIQRTQQEDSAVYLCASSLPPSGVPYEQYFGPGTRLTVT.

This chain joins TRBV19 and TRBJ1-5; possible D gene TRBD1, 5 bases. The CDR3 is 15 amino acids. Germline V gene data show CDR1 as LNHDA and CDR2 as SQIVND (reference sequence). The V end lost 5 bases, the J end lost 9 bases, and 20 bases lay between the germline ends. CDR3 region: CASSALGTGEGPQHF. CDR3 coding DNA: TGTGCCAGTAGTGCCCTCGGGACCGGGGAAGGGCCCCAGCATTTT.

With respect to this clonotype: This CDR3 fails to terminate in the conserved phenylalanine or tryptophan, so it likely reflects a read error. This chain connects TRBV7-2 to TRBJ2-4; tentatively, D is TRBD1 (5 bases). With 8 bases removed from V and 8 bases from J, the gap between germline ends came to 19 bases. Germline-derived CDR1 and CDR2 are SGHTA and FQGNSA. This CDR3 is 14 amino acids long. The CDR3 loop is CASEFGGSRDIQYL. The CDR3 DNA follows: TGTGCCAGCGAGTTCGGTGGTAGCAGGGACATTCAGTACCTC.

The rearrangement uses TRBV6-2 or TRBV6-3 and TRBJ2-3, with D maybe TRBD1 (6 bases). This CDR3 has 14 amino acids. Germline-derived CDR1 and CDR2 are MNHEY and SVGEGT. V shed 8 bases and J shed 5 bases, with 17 bases lying between them. Here the CDR3 reads CASEHPGAGDTQYF. The CDR3 bases are TGTGCCAGCGAACACCCAGGGGCCGGAGATACGCAGTATTTT.

This clonotype came up once. The V call is TRBV4-1, the J call TRBJ2-3; possibly TRBD2 for D (5 bases). Germline assignment: CDR1 MGHRA and CDR2 YSYEKL. This CDR3 contains 15 residues. Trimming shortened V by 1 base and J by 6 bases, and 14 bases separated the two germline ends. CDR3 coding DNA: TGCGCCAGCAGCCAAGTTCCGGGGTTTGGGGATACGCAGTATTTT. Translating gives CASSQVPGFGDTQYF.

In its sample, this clonotype was seen once. The chain uses TRBV12-3 or TRBV12-4 and TRBJ2-5; D could derive from TRBD1 or TRBD2 (5 bases each). The CDR3 spans 13 residues. Deletions cut 8 bases from V and 1 base from J, with 11 bases between. Here the CDR3 DNA reads TGTGCCAGCGGGGGATCGGGCCAAGAGACCCAGTACTTC. Translating it yields CASGGSGQETQYF.

The chain carries TRBV5-1 and TRBJ2-1; tentative D call: TRBD2 (6 bases). CDR3 size: 15 residues. Germline CDR1 is SGHRS and CDR2 is YFSETQ. V was cut by 4 bases and J by 3 bases, with 14 bases left in between. This CDR3 reads CASSIRDSNYNEQFF. The CDR3 DNA follows: TGCGCCAGCAGCATCCGGGACTCAAACTACAATGAGCAGTTCTTC.

The chain employs TRBV19 and TRBJ1-4, with D unresolved. The CDR3 is 14 amino acids. V lost 6 bases and J lost 3, with 11 bases in between. CDR1 is LNHDA and CDR2 is SQIVND in the germline V gene (reference sequence). The CDR3 here is CASSYGPSNEKLFF. The CDR3 DNA is TGTGCCAGTAGCTACGGACCTTCTAATGAAAAACTGTTTTTT.

In its sample, this clonotype was seen once. The rearrangement links TRBV19 to TRBJ1-5; no clear D gene. The CDR3 contains 15 residues. CDR1 is LNHDA, CDR2 SQIVND, per germline (reference sequence). Trimming took 5 bases from V and 9 from J, leaving 20 bases between them. In nucleotides, the CDR3 is TGTGCCAGTAGTGCCCCTGGGGTACGGCAGCGGCCCCAGCATTTT. Protein product: CASSAPGVRQRPQHF.

V gene TRBV15 combines with J gene TRBJ2-1; D ambiguous. CDR1 and CDR2 from the germline V gene are LNHNV and YYDKDF (reference sequence). The CDR3 covers 15 residues. V gave up 5 bases and J gave up 0 bases, with 11 bases separating them. Written as DNA, the CDR3 is TGTGCCACCAGCCGAATGAGAGGCTCCTACAATGAGCAGTTCTTC. Translation: CATSRMRGSYNEQFF.

The sample holds one count of this clonotype. The rearrangement joins TRBV12-3 or TRBV12-4 to TRBJ2-7, with TRBD2 identical over 9 bases. This CDR3 has 14 amino acids. V lost 7 bases and J lost 3; bases outside the gene matches: 7. The DNA of the CDR3 is TGTGCCAGCACCATAGCGGGAGTCATCTACGAGCAGTACTTC. Translating it yields CASTIAGVIYEQYF.

This sequence joins TRBV2 and TRBJ2-4; D is uncertain. The CDR3 has 13 residues. V lost 2 bases, J lost 6 bases, and 8 bases lay in between. Germline V CDR1 and CDR2: SNHLY, FYNNEI. The chain's CDR3 is CASSEKHINIQYF. The DNA for the CDR3 is TGTGCCAGCAGTGAAAAACACATAAACATTCAGTACTTC.

The chain is built from TRBV5-6 and TRBJ2-7; no firm D call. Germline V gene data show CDR1 as SGHDT and CDR2 as YYEEEE. The V and J ends lost 5 bases and 3 bases respectively, with 18 bases between them. The CDR3 consists of 15 residues. The CDR3 here is CASRLGSAPFYEQYF. In nucleotides, the CDR3 is TGTGCCAGCAGACTGGGATCCGCTCCATTCTACGAGCAGTACTTC.

This chain links TRBV7-9 with TRBJ1-1; tentative D call: TRBD1 (6 bases). Germline assignment: CDR1 SEHNR and CDR2 FQNEAQ (reference sequence). V lost 3 bases and J lost 8, with 13 bases in between. The CDR3 totals 13 residues. DNA for the CDR3: TGTGCCAGCAGCTTCATTCCGGACAGAGAAGCTTTCTTT. Encoded protein: CASSFIPDREAFF.

The genes are TRBV6-6 and TRBJ2-5, with 9 bases aligning to TRBD1. The length of the CDR3 is 16 residues. V lost 6 bases, J lost 2 bases, and 10 bases stayed unmatched. The germline gives CDR1 MNHNY, CDR2 SVGAGI (reference sequence). The CDR3 is CASSHRTGGGQETQYF. The CDR3 DNA is TGTGCCAGCAGCCACCGTACAGGGGGCGGACAAGAGACCCAGTACTTC.

V and J are TRBV4-2 and TRBJ2-7; 10 bases line up with TRBD2. This CDR3 contains 15 residues. Trimming took 2 bases from V and 5 from J; bases not matched to a gene: 6. Germline V CDR1 and CDR2: LGHNA, YNFKEQ. The CDR3 region is CASSQLSSGSDEQYF. Here the CDR3 DNA reads TGTGCCAGCAGCCAACTGTCTAGCGGGAGTGACGAGCAGTACTTC.

This clonotype was recorded a few times. This rearrangement joins TRBV28 to TRBJ2-3; D not resolved. The length of the CDR3 is 13 residues. Trimming pared 0 bases from V and 1 base from J, leaving 2 bases between. Germline lookup yields CDR1 MDHEN and CDR2 SYDVKM. The CDR3 is CASSLWGTDTQYF. The CDR3 nucleotides are TGTGCCAGCAGTTTATGGGGCACAGATACGCAGTATTTT.

The rearrangement links TRBV7-2 to TRBJ2-1, with 7 bases identical to TRBD2. Germline CDR1 and CDR2: SGHTA and FQGNSA. CDR3 length: 12 residues. Losses at the gene ends were 5 bases for V and 10 bases for J; bases not matched to a gene: 5. CDR3 in amino acids: CASSPLGGEQFF. CDR3 DNA sequence: TGTGCCAGCAGCCCTCTGGGGGGGGAGCAGTTCTTC.

The chain links TRBV6-5 to TRBJ2-1; TRBD2 agrees at 8 bases. Germline CDR1 and CDR2: MNHEY and SVGAGI. The CDR3 totals 14 residues. With 6 bases clipped from V and 3 bases from J, the junction kept 4 bases outside the gene matches. CDR3 sequence: CASRSGTSYNEQFF. In nucleotides, the CDR3 is TGTGCCAGCAGATCCGGGACTAGCTACAATGAGCAGTTCTTC.

The rearrangement joins TRBV7-9 to TRBJ1-1; D is undetermined. CDR1 is SEHNR and CDR2 is FQNEAQ in the germline V gene (reference sequence). The CDR3 covers 14 residues. Trimming took off 5 bases at V and 2 bases at J, with 12 bases between the two ends. This CDR3 is CASSPVVGNTEAFF. The DNA of the CDR3 is TGTGCCAGCAGCCCCGTGGTAGGAAACACTGAAGCTTTCTTT.